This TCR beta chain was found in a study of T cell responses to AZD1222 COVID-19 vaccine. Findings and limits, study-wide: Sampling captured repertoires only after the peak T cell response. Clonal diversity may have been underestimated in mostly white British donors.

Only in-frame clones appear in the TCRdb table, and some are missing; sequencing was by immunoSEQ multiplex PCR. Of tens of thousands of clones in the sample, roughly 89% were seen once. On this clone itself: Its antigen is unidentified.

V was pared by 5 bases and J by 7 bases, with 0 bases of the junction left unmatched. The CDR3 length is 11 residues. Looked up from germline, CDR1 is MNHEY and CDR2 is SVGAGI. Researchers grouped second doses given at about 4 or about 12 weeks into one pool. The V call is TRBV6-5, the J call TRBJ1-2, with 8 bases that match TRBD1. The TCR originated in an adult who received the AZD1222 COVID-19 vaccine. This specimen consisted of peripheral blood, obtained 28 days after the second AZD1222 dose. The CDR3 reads CASSTGGGYTF. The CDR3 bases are TGTGCCAGCAGTACAGGGGGTGGCTACACCTTC.